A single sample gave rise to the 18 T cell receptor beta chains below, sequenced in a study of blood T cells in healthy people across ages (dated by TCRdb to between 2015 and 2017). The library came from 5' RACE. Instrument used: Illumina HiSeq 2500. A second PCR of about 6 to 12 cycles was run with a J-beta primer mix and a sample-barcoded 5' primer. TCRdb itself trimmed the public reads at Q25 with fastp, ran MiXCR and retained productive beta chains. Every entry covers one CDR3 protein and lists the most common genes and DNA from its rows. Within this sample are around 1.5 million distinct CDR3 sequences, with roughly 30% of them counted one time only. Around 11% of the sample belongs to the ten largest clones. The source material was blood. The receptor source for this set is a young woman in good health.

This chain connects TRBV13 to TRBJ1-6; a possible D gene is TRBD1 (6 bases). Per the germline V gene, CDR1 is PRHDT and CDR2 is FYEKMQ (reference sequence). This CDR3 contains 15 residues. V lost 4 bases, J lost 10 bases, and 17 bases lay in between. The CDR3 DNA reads TGTGCCAGCAGCTCGACAGGATCCCACGGGTCACCCCTCCACTTT. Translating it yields CASSSTGSHGSPLHF.

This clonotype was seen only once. In nucleotides, the CDR3 is TGTGCCAGCAGTTCGCAAGAATCGGATACGCAGTATTTT. It encodes CASSSQESDTQYF. This chain links TRBV6-2 or TRBV6-3 with TRBJ2-3, with D hard to call. This CDR3 region has 13 residues. V lost 4 bases and J lost 6, with 11 bases in between. Germline V lookup: CDR1 MNHEY, CDR2 SVGEGT.

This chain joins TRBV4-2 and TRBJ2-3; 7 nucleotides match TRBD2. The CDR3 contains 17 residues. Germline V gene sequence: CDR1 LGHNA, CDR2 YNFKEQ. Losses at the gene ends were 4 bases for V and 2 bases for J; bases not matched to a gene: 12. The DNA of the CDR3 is TGTGCCAGCAGCCCCGCAACTTCAGCGGGAATCACAGATACGCAGTATTTT. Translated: CASSPATSAGITDTQYF.

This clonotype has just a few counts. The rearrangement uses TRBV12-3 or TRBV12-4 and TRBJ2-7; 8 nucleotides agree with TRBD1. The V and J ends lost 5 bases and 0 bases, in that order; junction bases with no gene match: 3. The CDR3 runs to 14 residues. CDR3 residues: CASSHRGTSYEQYF. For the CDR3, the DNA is TGTGCCAGCAGTCACAGGGGGACCTCCTACGAGCAGTACTTC.

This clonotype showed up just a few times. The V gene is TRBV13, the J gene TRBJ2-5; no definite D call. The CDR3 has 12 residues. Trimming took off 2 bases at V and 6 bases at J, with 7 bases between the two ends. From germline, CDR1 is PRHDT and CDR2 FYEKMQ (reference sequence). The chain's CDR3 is CASSLNKKTQYF. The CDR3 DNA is TGTGCCAGCAGCTTAAATAAAAAGACCCAGTACTTC.

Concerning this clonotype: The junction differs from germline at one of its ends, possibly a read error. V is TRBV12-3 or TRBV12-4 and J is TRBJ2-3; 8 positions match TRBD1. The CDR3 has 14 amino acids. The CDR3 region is CAGSTQGATDTQYF. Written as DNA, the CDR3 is TGTGCCGGCAGTACCCAGGGGGCCACAGATACGCAGTATTTT.

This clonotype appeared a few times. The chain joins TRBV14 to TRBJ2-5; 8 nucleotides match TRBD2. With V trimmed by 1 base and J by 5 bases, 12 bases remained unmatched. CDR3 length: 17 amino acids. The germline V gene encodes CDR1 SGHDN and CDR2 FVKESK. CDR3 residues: CASSQAPGLVGRETQYF. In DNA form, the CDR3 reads TGTGCCAGCAGCCAAGCTCCGGGACTAGTTGGCCGGGAGACCCAGTACTTC.

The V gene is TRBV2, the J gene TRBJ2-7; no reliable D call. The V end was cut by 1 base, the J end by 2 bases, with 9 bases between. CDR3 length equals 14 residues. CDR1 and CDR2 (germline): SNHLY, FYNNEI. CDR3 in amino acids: CASSEEKITYEQYF. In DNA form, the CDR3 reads TGTGCCAGCAGTGAAGAGAAAATCACCTACGAGCAGTACTTC.

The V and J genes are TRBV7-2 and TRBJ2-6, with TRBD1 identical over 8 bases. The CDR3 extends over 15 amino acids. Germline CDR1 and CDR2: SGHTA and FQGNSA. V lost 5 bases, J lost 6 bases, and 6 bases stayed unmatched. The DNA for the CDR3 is TGTGCCAGCAGCAAGGACAGGGTGGAGGCCAACGTCCTGACTTTC. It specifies CASSKDRVEANVLTF.

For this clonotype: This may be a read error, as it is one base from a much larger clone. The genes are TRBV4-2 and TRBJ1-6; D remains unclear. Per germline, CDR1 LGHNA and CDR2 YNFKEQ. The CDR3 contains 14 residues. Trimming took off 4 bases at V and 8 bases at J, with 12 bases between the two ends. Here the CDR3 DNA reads TGTGCCAGCAGCCCGGGTCGGGAGCATTCACCCCTCCACTTT. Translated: CASSPGREHSPLHF.

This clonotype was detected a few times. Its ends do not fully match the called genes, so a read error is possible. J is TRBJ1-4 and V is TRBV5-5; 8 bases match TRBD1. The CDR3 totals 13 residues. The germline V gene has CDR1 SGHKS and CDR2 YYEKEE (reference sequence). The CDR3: CAGSLDGQGRLFF. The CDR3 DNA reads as TGTGCCGGCAGCTTGGATGGACAGGGACGACTGTTTTTT.

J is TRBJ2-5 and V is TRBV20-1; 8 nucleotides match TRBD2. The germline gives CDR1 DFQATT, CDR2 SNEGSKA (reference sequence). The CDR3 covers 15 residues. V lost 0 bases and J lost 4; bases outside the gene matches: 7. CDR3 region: CSARDGRGAGETQYF. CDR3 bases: TGCAGTGCTAGAGATGGGCGGGGGGCAGGAGAGACCCAGTACTTC.

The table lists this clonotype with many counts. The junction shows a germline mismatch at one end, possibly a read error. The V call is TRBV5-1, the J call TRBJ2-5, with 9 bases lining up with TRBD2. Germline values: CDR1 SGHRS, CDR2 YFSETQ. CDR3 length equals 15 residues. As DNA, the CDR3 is TGTGCCAGCAGCCCCGGGACTAGCCTCCAAGAGACCCAGTACTTC. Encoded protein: CASSPGTSLQETQYF.

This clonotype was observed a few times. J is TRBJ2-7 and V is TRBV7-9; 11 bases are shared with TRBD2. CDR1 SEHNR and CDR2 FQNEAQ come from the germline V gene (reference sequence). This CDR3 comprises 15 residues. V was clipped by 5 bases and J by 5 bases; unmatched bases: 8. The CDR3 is CASSPATSGNHEQYF. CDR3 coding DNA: TGTGCCAGCAGCCCGGCGACTAGCGGGAACCACGAGCAGTACTTC.

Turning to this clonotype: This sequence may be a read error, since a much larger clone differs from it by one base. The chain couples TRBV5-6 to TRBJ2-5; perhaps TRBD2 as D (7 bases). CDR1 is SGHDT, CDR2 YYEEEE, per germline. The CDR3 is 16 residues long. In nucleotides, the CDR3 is TGTACCAGCAGCTCGGTCGGGGGGCAGTTCGGGGAGACCCAGTACTTC. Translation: CTSSSVGGQFGETQYF.

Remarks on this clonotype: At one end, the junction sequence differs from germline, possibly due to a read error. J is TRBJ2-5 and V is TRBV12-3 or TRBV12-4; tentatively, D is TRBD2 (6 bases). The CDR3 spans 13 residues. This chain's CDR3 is CVSSSLATETQYF. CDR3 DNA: TGTGTCAGCAGTTCCCTAGCGACAGAGACCCAGTACTTC.

CDR3 amino acids: CATSRASSNEQFF. As DNA, the CDR3 is TGTGCCACCAGCAGAGCCTCTAGCAATGAGCAGTTCTTC. This chain uses TRBV15 with TRBJ2-1; D is unresolved. Germline V gene lookup returns CDR1 LNHNV and CDR2 YYDKDF (reference sequence). This CDR3 region has 13 residues. Trimming removed 1 base at V and 6 bases at J, with 7 bases between.

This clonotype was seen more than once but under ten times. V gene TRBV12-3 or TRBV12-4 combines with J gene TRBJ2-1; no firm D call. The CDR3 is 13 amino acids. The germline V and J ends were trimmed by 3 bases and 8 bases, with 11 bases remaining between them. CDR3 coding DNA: TGTGCCAGCAGTTTGATTAATGGTGATGAGCAGTTCTTC. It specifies CASSLINGDEQFF.